Presented here are 28 T cell receptor beta chains from one specimen sequenced in a study of control samples from healthy donors and cancer patients. The data were produced by immunoSEQ multiplex PCR, yet TCRdb's version contains in-frame clones alone and is incomplete. The top ten hold approximately 1.6% of the sample, which has 150,000 to 200,000 clones, roughly 91% seen once. Sequencing was carried out using blood. The source of these receptors is a woman in her 30s in good health.

Here the CDR3 DNA reads TGTGCCAGCAGCTTAGGGCAGGCCGGAAACACCATATATTTT. Translated: CASSLGQAGNTIYF. The chain recombines TRBV7-3 with TRBJ1-3, with unresolved D. Trimming took off 2 bases at V and 4 bases at J, with 9 bases between the two ends. Germline CDR1 reads SGHTA; CDR2 reads FQGTGA. The CDR3 has 14 residues.

The chain uses TRBV28 and TRBJ1-5; possibly TRBD1 for D (6 bases). Trimming removed 6 bases from V and 0 bases from J, with 12 bases in between. CDR3 length equals 15 residues. In germline, CDR1 is MDHEN, CDR2 SYDVKM. The CDR3 coding sequence is TGTGCCAGCAGGCGCAGGGGTTATAGCAATCAGCCCCAGCATTTT. Translating it yields CASRRRGYSNQPQHF. Complete variable domain (other parts from reference TRBV28 and TRBJ1-5): DVKVTQSSRYLVKRTGEKVFLECVQDMDHENMFWYRQDPGLGLRLIYFSYDVKMKEKGDIPEGYSVSREKKERFSLILESASTNQTSMYLCASRRRGYSNQPQHFGDGTRLSIL.

The V gene is TRBV20-1, the J gene TRBJ2-7; D unclear. With 3 bases removed from V and 3 bases from J, the gap between germline ends came to 3 bases. From germline, CDR1 is DFQATT and CDR2 SNEGSKA (reference sequence). This CDR3 region has 10 residues. The CDR3, as DNA: TGCAGTGCTAGTAACTACGAGCAGTACTTC. Encoded protein: CSASNYEQYF.

This chain uses TRBV5-4 with TRBJ2-7; the match to TRBD2 covers 14 bases. V lost 4 bases and J lost 6; bases outside the gene matches: 6. The CDR3 runs 15 residues. Germline lookup yields CDR1 SGHNT and CDR2 YYREEE (reference sequence). The DNA of the CDR3 is TGTGCCAGCAGCCACGGACTAGCGGGAGGAGGCGAGCAGTACTTC. This sequence encodes CASSHGLAGGGEQYF. The variable domain in full, completed from reference TRBV5-4 and TRBJ2-7, reads ETGVTQSPTHLIKTRGQQVTLRCSSQSGHNTVSWYQQALGQGPQFIFQYYREEENGRGNFPPRFSGLQFPNYSSELNVNALELDDSALYLCASSHGLAGGGEQYFGPGTRLTVT.

The chain employs TRBV24-1 and TRBJ2-3; 8 nucleotides agree with TRBD1. V lost 7 bases and J lost 3; bases outside the gene matches: 5. The CDR3 consists of 14 residues. Germline CDR1 is KGHDR and CDR2 is SFDVKD. CDR3 protein: CATRDTGGTDTQYF. CDR3 sequence (DNA): TGTGCCACCAGAGATACAGGGGGGACAGATACGCAGTATTTT.

This clone was seen a single time. The rearrangement links TRBV11-3 to TRBJ1-5, with TRBD1 as a possible D gene (5 bases). The CDR3 has 16 residues. Germline CDR1 and CDR2: SGHNT and YENEEA. Deletions cut 5 bases from V and 0 bases from J, with 14 bases between. The CDR3 DNA sequence: TGTGCCAGCAGCCCCCCGACAGATTATAGCAATCAGCCCCAGCATTTT. Amino acids: CASSPPTDYSNQPQHF.

The chain couples TRBV11-2 to TRBJ2-5, with 8 bases identical to TRBD2. This CDR3 comprises 16 residues. CDR1 and CDR2 (germline): SGHAT, FQNNGV. V dropped 5 bases and J dropped 4; count of bases not matched to a gene: 12. CDR3 residues: CASSLTGLVGVETQYF. CDR3 nucleotides: TGTGCCAGCAGCCTTACGGGACTAGTGGGGGTAGAGACCCAGTACTTC.

This chain uses TRBV28 with TRBJ1-2; TRBD1 aligns across 8 bases. CDR1 is MDHEN, CDR2 SYDVKM, per germline. V shed 6 bases, J shed 3 bases, and the junction held 6 bases outside the gene matches. The CDR3 contains 14 residues. This CDR3 reads CASRGQGPYYGYTF. The CDR3 nucleotides read TGTGCCAGCAGAGGACAGGGTCCCTACTATGGCTACACCTTC.

This clone was counted only a few times. The rearrangement links TRBV18 to TRBJ1-3; D perhaps matches TRBD1 (5 bases). Germline V gene lookup returns CDR1 KGHSH and CDR2 LQKENI. There are 16 residues in the CDR3. V lost 6 bases and J 0 bases, leaving 15 bases between the germline ends. CDR3 nucleotides: TGTGCCAGCTCCCTCCGGGACGGCCCCTCTGGAAACACCATATATTTT. It specifies CASSLRDGPSGNTIYF.

Here the CDR3 reads CASSFRRNTEAFF. CDR3 coding DNA: TGTGCCAGCAGCTTCCGGAGGAACACTGAAGCTTTCTTT. The chain combines TRBV7-8 with TRBJ1-1, with unresolved D. Looked up from germline, CDR1 is SGHVS and CDR2 is FQNEAQ. The CDR3 has 13 amino acids. V gave up 3 bases and J gave up 1 base, with 6 bases separating them.

The chain couples TRBV15 to TRBJ1-2; D is possibly TRBD1 (5 bases). This CDR3 region has 13 residues. Germline V CDR1 and CDR2: LNHNV, YYDKDF (reference sequence). Trimming shortened V by 1 base and J by 3 bases, and 6 bases separated the two germline ends. The CDR3 region has the DNA TGTGCCACCAGCAGAGGGGGGGACTATGGCTACACCTTC. Translating gives CATSRGGDYGYTF.

The V call is TRBV28, the J call TRBJ1-2; D perhaps matches TRBD1 (5 bases). This CDR3 contains 12 residues. V shed 4 bases and J shed 2 bases, with 5 bases lying between them. Per germline, CDR1 MDHEN and CDR2 SYDVKM. For the CDR3, the DNA is TGTGCCAGCAGTTGGGACAACTATGGCTACACCTTC. This codes for CASSWDNYGYTF.

The CDR3 loop reads CASSLLQGKNEQFF. The CDR3 nucleotides are TGTGCCAGCAGTTTACTACAGGGGAAAAATGAGCAGTTCTTC. The chain recombines TRBV27 with TRBJ2-1; 7 bases line up with TRBD1. CDR3 length: 14 amino acids. Trimming cost V 2 bases and J 7 bases; bases outside gene matches: 5. CDR1 and CDR2 from the germline V gene are MNHEY and SMNVEV (reference sequence).

In this sample, this clone turned up once. The rearrangement links TRBV10-3 to TRBJ1-2; D possibly corresponds to TRBD1 (5 bases). V lost 7 bases and J lost 1, with 10 bases in between. The CDR3 is made up of 13 amino acids. Per germline, CDR1 ENHRY and CDR2 SYGVKD. The CDR3 coding sequence is TGTGCCATCACTTCGACAGATAACTATGGCTACACCTTC. Translated: CAITSTDNYGYTF.

This clone was seen a few times. The rearrangement joins TRBV12-3 or TRBV12-4 to TRBJ1-3; tentatively, D is TRBD1 (6 bases). This CDR3 is 13 amino acids long. Trimming pared 10 bases from V and 0 bases from J, leaving 10 bases between. The CDR3 here is CATGQSSGNTIYF. CDR3 sequence (DNA): TGTGCCACCGGACAGAGCTCTGGAAACACCATATATTTT.

This clone was seen just once. The V call is TRBV29-1, the J call TRBJ2-6; 10 bases map to TRBD1. The CDR3 consists of 16 residues. Germline V gives CDR1 SQVTM, CDR2 ANQGSEA. Losses at the gene ends were 6 bases for V and 1 base for J; bases not matched to a gene: 6. CDR3 DNA: TGCAGCGTGGAGACAGGGGGCACATCTGGGGCCAACGTCCTGACTTTC. Protein: CSVETGGTSGANVLTF.

The genes are TRBV15 and TRBJ1-1; the D gene is possibly TRBD1 (5 bases). Germline V lookup: CDR1 LNHNV, CDR2 YYDKDF (reference sequence). The CDR3 is 11 amino acids. Trimming cost V 1 base and J 12 bases, with 9 bases left between them. The CDR3 protein is CATSRGRESFF. CDR3 coding DNA: TGTGCCACCAGCAGAGGCAGGGAATCTTTCTTT.

The genes are TRBV6-2 or TRBV6-3 and TRBJ2-1; 7 nucleotides line up with TRBD1. In germline, CDR1 is MNHEY, CDR2 SVGEGT. CDR3 size: 14 residues. V trimming: 5 bases; J trimming: 2 bases; junction bases outside the gene matches: 3. CDR3 DNA sequence: TGTGCCAGCAGTCCGGGACAGCCCTACAATGAGCAGTTCTTC. Translating it yields CASSPGQPYNEQFF.

The chain is built from TRBV4-3 and TRBJ2-2; TRBD1 matches at 8 bases. This CDR3 has 15 amino acids. The germline V gene has CDR1 LGHNA and CDR2 YSLEER. V shed 0 bases, J shed 7 bases, and the junction held 4 bases outside the gene matches. The CDR3 DNA reads TGCGCCAGCAGCCAAGACCAGGGGGCGGTCGGGGAGCTGTTTTTT. This codes for CASSQDQGAVGELFF.

The chain recombines TRBV29-1 with TRBJ1-5, with D tentatively TRBD1 (6 bases). Germline CDR1 is SQVTM and CDR2 is ANQGSEA. This CDR3 is built from 12 residues. V shed 4 bases and J shed 4 bases, with 8 bases lying between them. This chain's CDR3 is CSVGGRNQPQHF. Here the CDR3 DNA reads TGCAGCGTTGGGGGGCGGAATCAGCCCCAGCATTTT.

In nucleotides, the CDR3 is TGTGCCACCAGCAGAGATCGGGTGGGCGCTGAAAAACTGTTTTTT. Translating gives CATSRDRVGAEKLFF. V gene TRBV15 combines with J gene TRBJ1-4; D is undetermined. The CDR3 has 15 residues. Germline CDR1 is LNHNV and CDR2 is YYDKDF (reference sequence). V dropped 0 bases and J dropped 7 bases, with 12 bases sitting between them.

J is TRBJ1-2 and V is TRBV29-1, with 8 bases that match TRBD1. There are 12 residues in the CDR3. Per germline, CDR1 SQVTM and CDR2 ANQGSEA. Trimming took 6 bases from V and 0 from J; bases not matched to a gene: 0. CDR3: CSVDRANYGYTF. The CDR3 DNA sequence: TGCAGCGTGGACAGGGCTAACTATGGCTACACCTTC.

V and J are TRBV4-1 and TRBJ1-1; no clear D. The CDR3 consists of 14 residues. Trimming cost V 0 bases and J 0 bases, with 5 bases left between them. Germline-derived CDR1 and CDR2 are MGHRA and YSYEKL. The DNA for the CDR3 is TGCGCCAGCAGCCAAGACAGAGTGAACACTGAAGCTTTCTTT. As protein: CASSQDRVNTEAFF.

This clone was seen once. The V call is TRBV3-1 (or the pseudogene TRBV3-2), the J call TRBJ1-1; D not certain. The CDR3 is 12 residues long. Trimming removed 0 bases at V and 2 bases at J, with 1 base between. Germline CDR1 and CDR2: LGHDT and YNNKEL (reference sequence). For the CDR3, the DNA is TGTGCCAGCAGCCAAGACAACACTGAAGCTTTCTTT. It encodes CASSQDNTEAFF.

This chain joins TRBV4-1 and TRBJ1-3; D is unclear. Germline CDR1 MGHRA, CDR2 YSYEKL. The CDR3 is 14 amino acids. Trimming left V 1 base short and J 0 bases short, with 4 bases between. In DNA form, the CDR3 reads TGCGCCAGCAGCCAAGTTACCTCTGGAAACACCATATATTTT. Amino acid sequence: CASSQVTSGNTIYF.

The CDR3 sequence: CASSYNRDPDTQYF. The CDR3 region has the DNA TGTGCCAGCAGTTACAACAGGGATCCAGATACGCAGTATTTT. The chain combines TRBV6-5 with TRBJ2-3; TRBD1 might be the D (6 bases). The V gene's germline CDR1 is MNHEY and CDR2 SVGAGI. CDR3 size: 14 residues. V was clipped by 2 bases and J by 4 bases, with 10 bases between them.

The chain combines TRBV11-3 with TRBJ1-4; no reliable D call. V was shortened by 1 base and J by 8 bases, with 14 bases between the two germline ends. The CDR3 has 15 amino acids. Germline loops: CDR1 SGHNT, CDR2 YENEEA. This chain's CDR3 is CASSLVGQAGEKLFF. The CDR3 DNA follows: TGTGCCAGCAGCTTAGTAGGCCAGGCGGGAGAAAAACTGTTTTTT.

This chain connects TRBV6-4 to TRBJ2-3, with TRBD1 matching 7 bases. This CDR3 contains 14 residues. The trim removed 2 bases at V and 1 base at J, leaving 0 bases unmatched. The germline CDR1 and CDR2 sequences are MRHNA and SNTAGT. The chain's CDR3 is CASSDTGGTDTQYF. In DNA, the CDR3 is TGTGCCAGCAGTGACACAGGGGGCACAGATACGCAGTATTTT.